This T cell receptor beta chain comes out of a study of blood T cell repertoires in COVID-19. This clone appeared a single time. Trimming removed 1 base from V and 2 bases from J; junction bases left unmatched: 6. The CDR3 runs to 16 residues. Per the germline V gene, CDR1 is MGHRA and CDR2 is YSYEKL. Generated by immunoSEQ multiplex PCR, the TCRdb table keeps only in-frame clones and is missing some. Of approximately 300,000 clones listed, over 75% are singletons. The source material was PBMCs or T cells enriched from blood (not recorded which). V usage is TRBV4-1 and J usage is TRBJ2-3, with 7 bases fitting TRBD1. The sequence was obtained from a man under 40 who had recovered from COVID-19. CDR3 region: CASSQGPGQYTDTQYF. The CDR3 DNA sequence: TGCGCCAGCAGCCAAGGGCCGGGACAGTACACAGATACGCAGTATTTT.